This T cell receptor (beta chain) was captured in a study of neurological immune-mediated disorders. Time point indicated: longitudinal time-point 1 (baseline). cDNA synthesis was performed by 5'RACE with 10-nucleotide random UMIs. From 15-18 subjects, over 170 million TCR-beta sequences were obtained in each sequencing run. TCRdb independently ran MiXCR on the 5' RACE reads; one entry per CDR3 protein. Among some 60,000 distinct CDR3 sequences listed, approximately 12% were seen once. Germline CDR1 is DFQATT and CDR2 is SNEGSKA (reference sequence). The V end was cut by 5 bases, the J end by 1 base, with 12 bases between. The CDR3 is 14 amino acids. This clonotype has ten or more counts. Its antigen is still unknown. Study-wide results and caveats: Multiple sclerosis was found to have the least TCR clonal expansion, below healthy controls, and HTLV-1-associated myelopathy the most.

The sequenced sample was PBMCs. The genes are TRBV20-1 and TRBJ1-5; possibly TRBD1 for D (5 bases). The sequence derives from a male donor with HTLV-1-associated myelopathy (HAM/TSP). This chain's CDR3 is CSAPGTASNQPQHF. The CDR3 DNA follows: TGCAGTGCTCCCGGGACGGCGAGCAATCAGCCCCAGCATTTT.